A single sample is the source of the 2 T cell receptor beta chains below, sequenced in a study of blood T cell repertoires in COVID-19. The repertoire was sequenced with immunoSEQ multiplex PCR; TCRdb's copy has only in-frame clones and lacks some. The sample records 70,000 or so clones, 60% to 85% being singletons. The sample consisted of peripheral blood. Every receptor here comes from a man aged 65 to 79 with acute or convalescent COVID-19.

This clone was counted only a few times. J is TRBJ1-5 and V is TRBV7-2, with D maybe TRBD1 (5 bases). The CDR3 consists of 17 residues. Germline CDR1 and CDR2: SGHTA and FQGNSA. With 5 bases removed from V and 0 bases from J, the gap between germline ends came to 17 bases. The CDR3 DNA sequence: TGTGCCAGCAGCCCCCGCGGGACGGGTTATAGCAATCAGCCCCAGCATTTT. It specifies CASSPRGTGYSNQPQHF.

The CDR3 DNA reads as TGTGCCAGCCCGGGACAGGGACTCCCCGGTACGCAGTATTTT. It encodes CASPGQGLPGTQYF. The V gene is TRBV2, the J gene TRBJ2-3; 9 bases are shared with TRBD1. This CDR3 contains 14 residues. Germline trimming cut 8 bases from V and 8 bases from J; bases unmatched to any gene: 11. The germline gives CDR1 SNHLY, CDR2 FYNNEI.